Sequencing of this T cell receptor (beta chain) was carried out in a study of blood T cells in healthy people across ages. Study-wide findings and caveats: Roughly linear age-related decline in beta diversity appeared, significant by age roughly 40. More naive CD4+ cells and higher diversity were found in long-lived than in aged donors.

Germline values: CDR1 SGHTA, CDR2 FQGNSA. The CDR3 loop spans 13 amino acids. Per-sample PBMC isolation yielded at least 6.5 million cells. Using a J-beta primer mix together with a sample-barcoded 5' primer, a second PCR was run for roughly 7 to 12 cycles. TCRdb passed the 5' RACE reads through MiXCR, listing each CDR3 protein once. The table records approximately 730,000 distinct CDR3 sequences, around 46% of them present only once. A note on this clonotype: Its antigen is unknown. An end of the junction does not agree with germline; a read error may underlie this.

The sample was blood. The source of this sequence is a woman in her sixties or seventies in good health. This rearrangement joins TRBV7-2 to TRBJ2-1; D uncertain. The CDR3 protein is CASSVATYNEQFF. The CDR3 DNA sequence: TGTGCCAGCAGCGTAGCTACATACAATGAGCAGTTCTTC.